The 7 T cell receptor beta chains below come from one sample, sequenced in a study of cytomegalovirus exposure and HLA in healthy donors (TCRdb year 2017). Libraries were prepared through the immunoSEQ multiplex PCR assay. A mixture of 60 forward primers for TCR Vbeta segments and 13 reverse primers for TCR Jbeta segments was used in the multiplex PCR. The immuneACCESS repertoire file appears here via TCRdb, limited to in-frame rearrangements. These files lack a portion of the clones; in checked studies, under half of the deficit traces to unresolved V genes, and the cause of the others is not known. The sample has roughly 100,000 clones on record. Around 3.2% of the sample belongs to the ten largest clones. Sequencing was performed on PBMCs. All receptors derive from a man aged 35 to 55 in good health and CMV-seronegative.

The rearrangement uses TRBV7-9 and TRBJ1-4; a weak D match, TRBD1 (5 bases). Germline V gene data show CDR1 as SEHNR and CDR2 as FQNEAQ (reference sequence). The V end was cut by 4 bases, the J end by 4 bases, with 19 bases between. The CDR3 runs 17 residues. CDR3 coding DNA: TGTGCCAGCAGCTCGGGCACAGGAACAGTTTTTAATGAAAAACTGTTTTTT. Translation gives CASSSGTGTVFNEKLFF.

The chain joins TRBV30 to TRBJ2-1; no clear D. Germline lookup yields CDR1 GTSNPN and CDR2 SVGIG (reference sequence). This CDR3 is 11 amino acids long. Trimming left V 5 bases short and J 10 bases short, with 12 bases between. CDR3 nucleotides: TGTGCCTGGGATGTCTCAGGCGAGCAGTTCTTC. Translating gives CAWDVSGEQFF.

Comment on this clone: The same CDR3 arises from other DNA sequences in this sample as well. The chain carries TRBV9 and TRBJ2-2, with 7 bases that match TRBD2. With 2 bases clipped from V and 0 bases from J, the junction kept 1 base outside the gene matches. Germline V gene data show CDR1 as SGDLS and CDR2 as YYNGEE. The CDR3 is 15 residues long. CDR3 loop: CASSVGGANTGELFF. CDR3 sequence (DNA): TGTGCCAGCAGCGTGGGGGGGGCGAACACCGGGGAGCTGTTTTTT.

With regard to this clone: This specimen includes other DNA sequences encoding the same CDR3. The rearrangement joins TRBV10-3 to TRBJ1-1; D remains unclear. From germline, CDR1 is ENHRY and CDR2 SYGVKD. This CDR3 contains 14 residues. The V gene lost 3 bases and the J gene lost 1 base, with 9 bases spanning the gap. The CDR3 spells CAISDPGRNTEAFF. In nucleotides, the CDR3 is TGTGCCATCAGTGACCCGGGGAGGAACACTGAAGCTTTCTTT.

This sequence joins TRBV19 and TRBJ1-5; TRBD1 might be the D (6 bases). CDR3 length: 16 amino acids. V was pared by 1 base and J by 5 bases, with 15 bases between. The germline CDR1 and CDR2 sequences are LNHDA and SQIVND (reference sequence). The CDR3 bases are TGTGCCAGTAGTATAGTCACAGGGCCCTCTTATCAGCCCCAGCATTTT. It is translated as CASSIVTGPSYQPQHF.

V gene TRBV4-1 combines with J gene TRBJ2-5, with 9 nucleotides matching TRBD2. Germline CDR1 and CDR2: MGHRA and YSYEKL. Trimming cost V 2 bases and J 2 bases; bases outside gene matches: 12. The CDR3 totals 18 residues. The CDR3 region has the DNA TGCGCCAGCAGCCAAATACCGGGACTAGCTTTTGGTCAAGAGACCCAGTACTTC. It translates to CASSQIPGLAFGQETQYF.

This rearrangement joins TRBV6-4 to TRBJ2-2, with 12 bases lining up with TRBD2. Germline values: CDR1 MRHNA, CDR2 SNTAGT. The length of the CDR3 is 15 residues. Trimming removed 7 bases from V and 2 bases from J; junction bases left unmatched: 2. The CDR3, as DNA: TGTGCCAGCAAAGGACTAGCGGGAAACACCGGGGAGCTGTTTTTT. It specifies CASKGLAGNTGELFF.